The T cell receptor (beta chain) under discussion was sequenced for a study of OX40 agonist ivuxolimab in advanced cancers. Regarding the research as a whole: Ivuxolimab was an agonistic, fully human IgG2 monoclonal antibody directed against OX40 (CD134), a costimulatory receptor. Intravenous ivuxolimab was administered to patients every 2 weeks at six dose levels: 0.01, 0.1, 0.3, 1.5, 3 and 10 mg/kg. Prior anti-PD-1, anti-PD-L1 or anti-CTLA-4 therapy was permitted, and approximately 40% of dose-escalation patients had received checkpoint inhibitors. Peripheral TCRbeta sequencing was intended to test whether TCR sequence diversity was altered and clonal T-cell expansion was caused by ivuxolimab. Of the 50 to 55 dose-escalation patients, hepatocellular carcinoma was present in approximately 20, melanoma in roughly 15, renal cell carcinoma in 9 and head and neck cancer in 9. The paper describes the monotherapy dose-escalation part (N ≈ 52 patients) of the phase I trial of ivuxolimab. Three dose-escalation patients achieved partial responses, one with hepatocellular carcinoma and two with cutaneous melanoma. The dose-escalation cohort was approximately 83% male with a mean age of about 60 years, ranging from roughly 23 to 85. Points the paper makes about the study in general: After ivuxolimab, CD8+ T cells had more expanded clones than CD4+ T cells on average. Low levels of normalized T-cell clonal expansion were also seen in some patients who did not respond. The antigen specificity of the peripheral T cells that underwent clonal expansion was not determined. In the 0.1-3.0 mg/kg groups, partial responders were among the patients with the lowest normalized peripheral clonal expansion, particularly in CD8+ T cells. Clonal expansion of both CD4+ and CD8+ blood T cells was observed from baseline to week 6 at doses 0.1 to 3.0 mg/kg.

Genomic DNA was extracted from sorted cells for sequencing of the TCRbeta CDR3 region. The immunoSEQ Assay was used for sequencing of TCRbeta CDR3 regions. TCRdb took over this immuneACCESS table, retaining in-frame rearrangements with V and J assigned. Such tables are incomplete; in checked studies, under half of the missing clones stem from an unresolved V gene, and the remainder is unexplained. This sample lists some 70,000 clones; under 90% were detected once. 0.95% to 1.5% of the sample lies in the top ten. Patients with autoimmune disease history or receiving systemic immunosuppression were excluded from the trial. Peripheral blood for TCR sequencing was drawn from every dose cohort at baseline, at cycle 4 day 1 and at cycle 7 day 1. The samples were drawn from a first-in-human, open-label, multicenter phase I dose-escalation trial of ivuxolimab. Adults with locally advanced or metastatic melanoma, renal cell carcinoma, hepatocellular carcinoma or head and neck squamous cell carcinoma were enrolled in the trial. Before TCR sequencing, CD4+ T cells and CD8+ T cells were sorted from peripheral blood as separate populations.

CDR1 and CDR2 were assigned from the germline V gene as LGHNT and FRNRAP. The CDR3 contains 12 residues, cysteine and phenylalanine counted. The sequence is cut down to CDR3 DNA, 36 bases in frame from base 1. Remarks on this clone: Its antigen is not yet known. One end of the junction is discordant with germline, which a read error may explain.

The sequenced sample was CD4+ or CD8+ T cells sorted from blood, obtained in a trial of the OX40 agonist ivuxolimab. The receptor was isolated from an adult with an advanced solid tumor such as melanoma, head and neck, liver or kidney cancer. The chain is encoded by TRBV12-5 joined to TRBJ2-1, with the D call tentatively TRBD1 or TRBD2, each fitting 5 bases. The CDR3 protein is CASGSSAGPGVF. The DNA sequence is as follows: TGTGCTAGTGGTTCCTCCGCAGGGCCCGGGGTCTTC.